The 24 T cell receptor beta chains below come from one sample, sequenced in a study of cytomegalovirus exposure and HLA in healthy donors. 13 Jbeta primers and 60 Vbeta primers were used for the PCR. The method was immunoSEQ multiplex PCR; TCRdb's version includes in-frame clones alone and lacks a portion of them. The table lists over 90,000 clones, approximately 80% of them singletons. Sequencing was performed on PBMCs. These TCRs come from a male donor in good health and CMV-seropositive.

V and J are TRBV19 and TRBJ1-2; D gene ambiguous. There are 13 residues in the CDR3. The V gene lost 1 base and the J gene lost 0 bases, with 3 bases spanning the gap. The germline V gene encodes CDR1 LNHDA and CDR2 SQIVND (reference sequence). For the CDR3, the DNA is TGTGCCAGTAGTATAGCGGCTAACTATGGCTACACCTTC. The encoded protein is CASSIAANYGYTF.

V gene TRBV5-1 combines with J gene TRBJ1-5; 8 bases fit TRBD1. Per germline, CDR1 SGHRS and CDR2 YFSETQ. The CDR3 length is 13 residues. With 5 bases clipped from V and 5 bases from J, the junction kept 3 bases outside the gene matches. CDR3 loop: CASSWDRHQPQHF. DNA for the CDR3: TGCGCCAGCAGTTGGGACAGGCATCAGCCCCAGCATTTT. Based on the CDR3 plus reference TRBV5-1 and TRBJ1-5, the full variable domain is KAGVTQTPRYLIKTRGQQVTLSCSPISGHRSVSWYQQTPGQGLQFLFEYFSETQRNKGNFPGRFSGRQFSNSRSEMNVSTLELGDSALYLCASSWDRHQPQHFGDGTRLSIL.

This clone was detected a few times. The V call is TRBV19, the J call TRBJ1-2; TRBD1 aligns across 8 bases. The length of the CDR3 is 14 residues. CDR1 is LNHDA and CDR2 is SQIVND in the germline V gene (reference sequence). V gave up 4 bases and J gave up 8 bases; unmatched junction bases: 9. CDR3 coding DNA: TGTGCCAGTAGTACGTCAGGACAGGGAGGCGGCTACACCTTC. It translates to CASSTSGQGGGYTF.

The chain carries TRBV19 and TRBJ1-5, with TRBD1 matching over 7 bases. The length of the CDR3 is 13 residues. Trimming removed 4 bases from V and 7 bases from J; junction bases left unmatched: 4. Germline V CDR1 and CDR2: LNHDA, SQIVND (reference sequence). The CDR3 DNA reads TGTGCCAGTAGTACCAGACAGGGCCAGCCCCAGCATTTT. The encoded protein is CASSTRQGQPQHF.

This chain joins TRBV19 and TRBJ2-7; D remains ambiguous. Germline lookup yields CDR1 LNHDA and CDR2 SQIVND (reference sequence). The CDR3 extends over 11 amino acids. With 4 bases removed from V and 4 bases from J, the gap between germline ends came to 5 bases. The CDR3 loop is CASSTQYEQYF. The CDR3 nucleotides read TGTGCCAGTAGTACTCAGTACGAGCAGTACTTC.

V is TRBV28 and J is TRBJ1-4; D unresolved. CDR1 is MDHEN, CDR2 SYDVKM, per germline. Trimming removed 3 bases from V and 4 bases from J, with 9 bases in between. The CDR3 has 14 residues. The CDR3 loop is CASSLGGLNEKLFF. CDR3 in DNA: TGTGCCAGCAGTTTGGGAGGGCTTAATGAAAAACTGTTTTTT.

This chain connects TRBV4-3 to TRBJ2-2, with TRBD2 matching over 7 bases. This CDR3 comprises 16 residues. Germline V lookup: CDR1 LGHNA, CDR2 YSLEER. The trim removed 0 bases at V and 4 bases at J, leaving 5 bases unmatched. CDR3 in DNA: TGCGCCAGCAGCCAAGAGTCGGCTAGCGGCACCGGGGAGCTGTTTTTT. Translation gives CASSQESASGTGELFF.

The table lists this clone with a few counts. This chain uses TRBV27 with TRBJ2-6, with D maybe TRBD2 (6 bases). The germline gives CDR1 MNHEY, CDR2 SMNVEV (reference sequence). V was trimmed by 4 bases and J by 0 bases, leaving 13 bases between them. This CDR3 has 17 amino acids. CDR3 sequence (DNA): TGTGCCAGCAGTTCGGGGGATTCTTTCTCTGGGGCCAACGTCCTGACTTTC. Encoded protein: CASSSGDSFSGANVLTF. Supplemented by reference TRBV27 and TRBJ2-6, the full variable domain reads EAQVTQNPRYLITVTGKKLTVTCSQNMNHEYMSWYRQDPGLGLRQIYYSMNVEVTDKGDVPEGYKVSRKEKRNFPLILESPSPNQTSLYFCASSSGDSFSGANVLTFGAGSRLTVL.

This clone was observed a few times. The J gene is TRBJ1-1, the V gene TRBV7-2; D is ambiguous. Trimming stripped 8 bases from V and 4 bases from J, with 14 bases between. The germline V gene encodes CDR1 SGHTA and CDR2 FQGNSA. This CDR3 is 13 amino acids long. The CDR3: CASAPYRGTEAFF. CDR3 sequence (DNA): TGTGCCAGCGCCCCTTATCGGGGCACTGAAGCTTTCTTT.

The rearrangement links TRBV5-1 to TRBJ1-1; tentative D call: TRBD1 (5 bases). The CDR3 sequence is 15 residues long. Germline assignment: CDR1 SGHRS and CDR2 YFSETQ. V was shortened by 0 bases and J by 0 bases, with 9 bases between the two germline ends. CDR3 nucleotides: TGCGCCAGCAGCTTGGCCGGGGGTATGAACACTGAAGCTTTCTTT. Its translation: CASSLAGGMNTEAFF.

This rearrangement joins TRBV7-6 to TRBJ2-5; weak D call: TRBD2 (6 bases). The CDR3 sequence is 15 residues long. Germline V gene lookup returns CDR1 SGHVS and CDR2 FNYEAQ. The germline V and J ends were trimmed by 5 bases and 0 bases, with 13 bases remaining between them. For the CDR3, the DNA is TGTGCCAGCAGCGCTGCCCGGGGGTACCAAGAGACCCAGTACTTC. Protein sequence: CASSAARGYQETQYF.

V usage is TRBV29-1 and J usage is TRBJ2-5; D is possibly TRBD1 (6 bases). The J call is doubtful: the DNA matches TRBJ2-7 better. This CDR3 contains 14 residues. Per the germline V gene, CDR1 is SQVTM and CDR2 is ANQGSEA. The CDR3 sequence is CSVKLSNRAYEQYF. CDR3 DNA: TGCAGCGTTAAACTCTCTAACAGGGCTTACGAGCAGTACTTC.

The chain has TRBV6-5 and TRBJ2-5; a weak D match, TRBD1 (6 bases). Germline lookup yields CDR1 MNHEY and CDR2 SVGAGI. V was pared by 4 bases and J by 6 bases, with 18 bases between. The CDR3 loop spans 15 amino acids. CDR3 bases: TGTGCCAGCAGTTCCCCTCCAGGGGATACAAAGACCCAGTACTTC. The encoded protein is CASSSPPGDTKTQYF.

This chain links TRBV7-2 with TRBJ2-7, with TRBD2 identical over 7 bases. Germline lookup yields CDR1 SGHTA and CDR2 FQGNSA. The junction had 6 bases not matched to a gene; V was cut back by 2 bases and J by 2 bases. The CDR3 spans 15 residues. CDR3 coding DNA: TGTGCCAGCAGCTTAAGGGGCGGGAGAGCCTACGAGCAGTACTTC. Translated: CASSLRGGRAYEQYF.

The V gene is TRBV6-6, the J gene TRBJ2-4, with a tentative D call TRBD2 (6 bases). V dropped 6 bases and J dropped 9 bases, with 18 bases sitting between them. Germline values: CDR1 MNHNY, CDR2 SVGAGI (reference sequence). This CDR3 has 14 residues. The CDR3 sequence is CASSRGTPGRIQYF. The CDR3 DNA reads TGTGCCAGCAGCCGCGGGACGCCCGGGCGCATTCAGTACTTC.

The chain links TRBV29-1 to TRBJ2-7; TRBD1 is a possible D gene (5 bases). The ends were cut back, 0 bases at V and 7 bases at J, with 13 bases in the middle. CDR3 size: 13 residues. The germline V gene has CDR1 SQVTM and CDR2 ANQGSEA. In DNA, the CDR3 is TGCAGCGTTGAAGAGGTGGCAGGGTATGAGCAGTACTTC. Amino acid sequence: CSVEEVAGYEQYF.

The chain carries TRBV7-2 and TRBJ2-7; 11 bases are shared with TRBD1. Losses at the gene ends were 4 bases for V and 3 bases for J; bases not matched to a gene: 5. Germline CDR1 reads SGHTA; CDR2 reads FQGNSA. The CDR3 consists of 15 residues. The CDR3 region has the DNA TGTGCCAGCAGCTCACGCGGGACAGGGGGCTACGAGCAGTACTTC. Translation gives CASSSRGTGGYEQYF.

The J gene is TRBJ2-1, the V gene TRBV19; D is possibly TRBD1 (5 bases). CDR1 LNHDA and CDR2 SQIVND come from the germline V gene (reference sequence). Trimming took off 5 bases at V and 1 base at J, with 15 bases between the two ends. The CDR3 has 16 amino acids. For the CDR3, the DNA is TGTGCCAGTAGTGCCCGACAGTTCGTTTCCTACAATGAGCAGTTCTTC. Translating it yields CASSARQFVSYNEQFF.

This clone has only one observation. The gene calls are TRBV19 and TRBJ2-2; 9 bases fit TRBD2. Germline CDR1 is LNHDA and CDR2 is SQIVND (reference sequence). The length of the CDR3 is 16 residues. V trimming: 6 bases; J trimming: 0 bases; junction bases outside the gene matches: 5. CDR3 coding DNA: TGTGCCAGTAGCGAGACTAGCGGAGCGAACACCGGGGAGCTGTTTTTT. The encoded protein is CASSETSGANTGELFF.

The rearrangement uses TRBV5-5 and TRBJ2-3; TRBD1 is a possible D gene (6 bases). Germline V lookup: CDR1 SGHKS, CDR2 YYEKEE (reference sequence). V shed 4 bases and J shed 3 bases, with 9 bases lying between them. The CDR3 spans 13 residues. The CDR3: CASSGQTTDTQYF. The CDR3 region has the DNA TGTGCCAGCAGCGGACAGACTACAGATACGCAGTATTTT.

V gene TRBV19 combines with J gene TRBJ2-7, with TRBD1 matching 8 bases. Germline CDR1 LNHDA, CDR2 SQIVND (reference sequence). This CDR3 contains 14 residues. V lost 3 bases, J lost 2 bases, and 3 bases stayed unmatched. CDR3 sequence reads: CASSMGTGPYEQYF. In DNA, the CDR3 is TGTGCCAGTAGTATGGGGACAGGACCCTACGAGCAGTACTTC.

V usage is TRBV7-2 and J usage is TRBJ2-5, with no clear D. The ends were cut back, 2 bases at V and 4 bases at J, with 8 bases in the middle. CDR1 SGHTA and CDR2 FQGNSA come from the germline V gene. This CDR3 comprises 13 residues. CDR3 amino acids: CASSLPQVETQYF. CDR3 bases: TGTGCCAGCAGCTTACCCCAGGTAGAGACCCAGTACTTC.

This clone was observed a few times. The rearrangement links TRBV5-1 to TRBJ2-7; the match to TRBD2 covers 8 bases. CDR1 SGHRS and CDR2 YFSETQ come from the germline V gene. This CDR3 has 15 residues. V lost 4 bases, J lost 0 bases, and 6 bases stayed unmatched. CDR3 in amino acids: CASSPLAGSSYEQYF. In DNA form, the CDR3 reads TGCGCCAGCAGCCCATTAGCGGGAAGCTCCTACGAGCAGTACTTC.

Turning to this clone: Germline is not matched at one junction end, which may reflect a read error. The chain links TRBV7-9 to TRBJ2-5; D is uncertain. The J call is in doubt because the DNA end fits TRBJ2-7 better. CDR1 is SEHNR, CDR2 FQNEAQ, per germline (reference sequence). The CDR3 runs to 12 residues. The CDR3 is CSSSLFFPEQYF. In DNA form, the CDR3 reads TGTTCCAGCAGCTTATTCTTCCCCGAGCAGTACTTC.